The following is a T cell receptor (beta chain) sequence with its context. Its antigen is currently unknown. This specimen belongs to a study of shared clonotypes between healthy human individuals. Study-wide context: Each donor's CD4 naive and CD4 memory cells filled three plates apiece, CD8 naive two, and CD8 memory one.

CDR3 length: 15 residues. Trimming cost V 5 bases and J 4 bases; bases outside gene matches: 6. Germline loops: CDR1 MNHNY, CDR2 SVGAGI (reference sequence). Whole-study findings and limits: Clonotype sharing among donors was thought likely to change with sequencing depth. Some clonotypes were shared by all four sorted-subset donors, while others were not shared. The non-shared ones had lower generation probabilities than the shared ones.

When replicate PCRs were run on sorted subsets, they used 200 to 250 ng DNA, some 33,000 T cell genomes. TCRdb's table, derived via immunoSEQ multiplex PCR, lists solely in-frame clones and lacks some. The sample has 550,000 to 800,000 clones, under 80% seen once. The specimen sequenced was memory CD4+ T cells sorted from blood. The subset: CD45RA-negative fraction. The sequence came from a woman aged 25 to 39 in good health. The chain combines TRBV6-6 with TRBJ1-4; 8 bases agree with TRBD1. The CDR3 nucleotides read TGTGCCAGCAGTCAAACGACAGGGGTTAATGAAAAACTGTTTTTT. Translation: CASSQTTGVNEKLFF.